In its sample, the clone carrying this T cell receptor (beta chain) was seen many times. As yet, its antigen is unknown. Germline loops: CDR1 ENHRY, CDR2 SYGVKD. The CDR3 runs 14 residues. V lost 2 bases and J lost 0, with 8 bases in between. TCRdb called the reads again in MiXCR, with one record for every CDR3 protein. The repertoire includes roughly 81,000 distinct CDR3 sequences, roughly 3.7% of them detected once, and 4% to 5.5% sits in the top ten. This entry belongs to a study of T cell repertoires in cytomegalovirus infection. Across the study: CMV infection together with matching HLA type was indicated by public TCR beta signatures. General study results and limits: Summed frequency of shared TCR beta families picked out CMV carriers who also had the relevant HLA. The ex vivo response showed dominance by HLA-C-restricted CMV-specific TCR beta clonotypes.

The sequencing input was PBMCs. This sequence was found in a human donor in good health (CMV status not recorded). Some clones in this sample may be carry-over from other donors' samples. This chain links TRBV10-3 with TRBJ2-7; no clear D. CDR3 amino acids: CAISEETYSYEQYF. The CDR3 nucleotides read TGTGCCATCAGTGAGGAGACTTACTCCTACGAGCAGTACTTC.